The entry that follows covers one TCR beta chain sequence. As to treatment: 15 to 20 received Ad26.COV2.S at low or high dose, single or two shots; 5 received placebo; per-sample allocation not given. Sampling was done on day 63 after the first vaccine or placebo injection. An adult of 18-55 years in Boston served as donor. Method: immunoSEQ multiplex PCR; TCRdb's copy keeps in-frame clones and lacks some. The table has around 250,000 clones, around 87% seen once. This sample stems from a study of Ad26.COV2.S vaccination and SARS-CoV-2 variants. The receptor was isolated from a person between 18 and 60 years old who received the Ad26.COV2.S COVID-19 vaccine or a placebo. Sequenced material: peripheral blood, taken in a trial of Ad26.COV2.S vaccine versus placebo.

CDR3: CASSQDDRVGQPQHF. Here the CDR3 DNA reads TGCGCCAGCAGCCAGGATGACAGGGTTGGTCAGCCCCAGCATTTT. The V and J genes are TRBV4-1 and TRBJ1-5; 7 bases are a match to TRBD1. Germline values: CDR1 MGHRA, CDR2 YSYEKL. V lost 3 bases to trimming and J lost 6 bases; unmatched junction nucleotides: 8. CDR3 length equals 15 residues.